This TCR beta chain was recorded in a study of regulatory T cells in long-lasting Graves disease (dated by TCRdb to the early 2020s). Turning to the overall study: Newly diagnosed Graves' disease patients had taken antithyroid drugs for less than 3 months. The study was conducted in China and was registered as a clinical trial. Persistent Graves' disease patients were compared with newly diagnosed Graves' disease patients by peripheral blood TCR sequencing and RNA sequencing. A total of 33 samples were covered by TCR sequencing, comprising some 13 persistent and around 20 newly diagnosed Graves' disease patients. What the authors observed across the whole study: Persistent disease showed preferential use of TRBV28, TRBJ1-2 and TRBJ2-5, whereas newly diagnosed disease favored TRBV20-1 and TRBJ2-1. Persistent Graves' disease patients showed lower TCR Shannon entropy and fewer highly expanded clones than newly diagnosed patients, suggesting clonal expansion. A larger number of public clonotypes was shared among persistent patients (approximately 3,000) than among newly diagnosed patients (around 970). Because the primary lesion, thyroid tissue, could not be accessed, the study looked at peripheral blood alone. Only the TCR beta chain was sequenced and analyzed. As a limitation, the authors acknowledged that the small sample size may reduce accuracy.

The CDR3 has 15 amino acids, counting the end cysteine and phenylalanine. The DNA shown is the 45-base CDR3, in frame from base 1. CDR1 is given as MDHEN and CDR2 as SYDVKM, both from the germline V gene. Trimming at the junction amounts to 6 bases on V and 2 bases on J, and the germline ends lie 14 bases apart. The sample's time point label, in plain terms: newly diagnosed GD, antithyroid drugs for less than 3 months. RNA was extracted from PBMCs in TRIzol for both TCR sequencing and RNA sequencing. The diagnosis of Graves' disease followed American Thyroid Association guidelines. The patients came from an endocrinology department in Xi'an, China. Each patient gave 7.5 to 10 milliliters of peripheral blood, collected in an EDTA anticoagulant tube. Ficoll Paque Plus density gradient separation was used to isolate PBMCs, and no further T cell sorting was done. An Agilent 2100 Bioanalyzer and agarose gel were used to assess RNA quality, and a NanoDrop 2000 was used to measure RNA concentration.

Details on this clonotype: The clone's antigen remains unknown. There are no base qualities to consult, and no much larger clone falls within one base.

Library method: multiplex PCR. TCRdb shows the sequencer as Illumina HiSeq 4000. iRepertoire HTBI primers and Arm-PCR amplification of CDR3 regions were used to construct TCR beta libraries. Before sequencing, the PCR products underwent gel purification. The authors' pipeline ran thus. Gene usage analysis of CDR3 amino acid clonotypes relied on the roughly 60 TRBV and about 15 TRBJ segments identified across samples. COPE and FqMerger were used to merge the filtered high-quality paired reads into contigs. BLAST was used to align contigs to IMGT TRBV, TRBD and TRBJ reference genes, and CDR3 was defined according to IMGT. Clonotypes above 0.1% frequency were classified as highly expanded clones. Shannon entropy was used to measure repertoire diversity, and the Gini coefficient was used to measure V-J evenness. Public clonotypes were defined as clonotypes shared by more than one individual. TCRdb redid the processing of the public reads, applying fastp at Q25 and MiXCR, and retained in-frame beta chains. CDR3 protein sequences are deduplicated, and each keeps its most common genes and DNA. The V and J calls and clone size come from TCRdb's table, not from the authors' own analysis. This sample has over 200,000 distinct CDR3 sequences in its table, and 15% to 20% of those were observed once. Around 13% of the sample lies in the top ten.

These records were also assigned to another study, of T cells in Graves' hyperthyroidism and ophthalmopathy. The second study, in turn, reports: A patient counted as having stable Graves' hyperthyroidism if no progression to ophthalmopathy occurred over 18 months of follow-up. The hyperthyroidism patients were between 18 and 65 years old and newly diagnosed, with a disease duration of less than 2 months. Any patient with an uncontrolled infection, another autoimmune disease, pregnancy or lactation was excluded. Diagnoses were based on clinical symptoms, serum thyroxine and TRAb, thyroid ultrasound and orbital computed tomography. For the first round of RT-PCR on the TCR CDR3, the HTBI primer set was used together with the Qiagen OneStep RT-PCR kit. Most expanded thyroid clonotypes (frequency above 0.001) were also detected in blood, a finding suggesting that blood repertoires may reflect thyroid immune responses. A model built on a 13 V-J signature distinguished ophthalmopathy from stable hyperthyroidism, reaching 85% to 90% sensitivity and approximately 83% specificity in cross-validation and 80%/75% in testing. In validation, the model predicted progression to ophthalmopathy a median of 6.5 months before onset, with around 70% sensitivity and roughly 72% specificity. To identify distinguishing TCR V-J signatures, a discovery cohort of 90 to 100 patients was used, comprising some 45 with Graves' ophthalmopathy and about 59 with stable Graves' hyperthyroidism. Whether ophthalmopathy could be predicted prospectively was tested in an independent validation cohort made up of roughly 19 hyperthyroidism patients plus 17 patients who later progressed to ophthalmopathy. The approximately 90 discovery patients were divided at random into training and test sets in a 7:3 ratio. The study also compared thyroid tissue and blood T-cell repertoires from 6 or 7 Graves' hyperthyroidism patients. Once sampling was done, hyperthyroidism patients were given methimazole at a starting dose of 30 mg daily, whereas ophthalmopathy patients were given high-dose intravenous methylprednisolone. Libraries were constructed in a second round of multiplex PCR, after which size selection and purification were performed. Sequencing of the libraries was done on an Illumina HiSeq2000 using paired-end 100 bp reads. SOAPnuke was used to process the raw data, throwing out any read that contained adapters or uncalled bases, had a mean Phred below 15, or lacked an exact constant-primer or identifier match. High-quality paired reads were merged with COPE v1.2.5, and unique nucleotide sequences were defined as clonotypes. MiTCR v1.1 was used to align clonotypes to the IMGT TRBV, TRBD and TRBJ reference segments. The analysis included only V-J combinations with a frequency above 0.0001, which together covered approximately 99% of the repertoires. The TCS score was defined as F50 (clonal expansion) divided by E x V (chaos), with BLOSUM62-based TCRdist calculated between CDR3 peptides within each V-J. Welch's t-statistics and random forest reduced approximately 520 V-J features to roughly 13, which were used in a naive Bayes classifier (R e1071). Sample size was not statistically predetermined, and blinding of investigators to group allocation was not performed. The paper reports TCR Vbeta CDR3 sequencing of roughly 140 peripheral blood samples: around 41 ophthalmopathy, under 80 hyperthyroidism and around 17 progressor patients.

The V and J segments used are TRBV28 and TRBJ1-5; TRBD1 is a possible D gene, resting on 5 matching bases. The receptor was derived from a young woman with Graves disease. Donor details come from another sample of the same person, matched by shared clones. Material: peripheral blood mononuclear cells (PBMCs), obtained at new diagnosis, from a patient treated with antithyroid drugs. This receptor has the CDR3 CASSWGTPGNQPQHF. The DNA sequence reads TGTGCCAGCAGCTGGGGGACCCCCGGCAATCAGCCCCAGCATTTT.